The rows below give T cell receptor beta chains drawn from one sample of a study of cytomegalovirus exposure and HLA in healthy donors. Clones were read by immunoSEQ multiplex PCR, and TCRdb kept only the in-frame ones, dropping some. The top ten clones hold about 7% of a sample with about 130,000 clones, more than 70% of them seen once. Sequencing was performed on PBMCs. The receptors derive from a woman in her twenties or thirties in good health and CMV-seropositive. The CDR3 runs from the conserved cysteine through the conserved F or W. Each record gives: CDR3 protein, CDR3 DNA, clone size, J gene, CDR3 length, V gene, D gene. A D gene is named only where the DNA matches it firmly. Only some rows state a clone size, as once, few, many or a class for expanded clones.

CDR3 protein: CASSLLGGVGDTIYF
CDR3 DNA: TGTGCCAGCAGTCTCCTGGGAGGGGTTGGGGACACCATATATTTT
clone size: .
J gene: TRBJ1-3
CDR3 length: 15
V gene: TRBV7-3
D gene: .

CDR3 protein: CASSLFSRGYNEKLFF
CDR3 DNA: TGTGCCAGCAGTTTATTTTCGCGGGGATACAATGAAAAACTGTTTTTT
clone size: once
J gene: TRBJ1-4
CDR3 length: 16
V gene: TRBV28
D gene: .

CDR3 protein: CASSSGLNYGYTF
CDR3 DNA: TGTGCCAGTAGTTCAGGCCTCAACTATGGCTACACCTTC
clone size: .
J gene: TRBJ1-2
CDR3 length: 13
V gene: TRBV19
D gene: .

CDR3 protein: CASSYFRQNTEAFF
CDR3 DNA: TGTGCCAGCAGTTACTTTAGACAGAACACTGAAGCTTTCTTT
clone size: .
J gene: TRBJ1-1
CDR3 length: 14
V gene: TRBV6-5
D gene: .

CDR3 protein: CASSQEVASAGEQYF
CDR3 DNA: TGCGCCAGCAGCCAAGAGGTGGCTAGCGCTGGTGAGCAGTACTTC
clone size: .
J gene: TRBJ2-7
CDR3 length: 15
V gene: TRBV4-1
D gene: .

CDR3 protein: CASSSRRGYTEAFF
CDR3 DNA: TGTGCCAGCAGCTCCAGGCGGGGGTATACTGAAGCTTTCTTT
clone size: .
J gene: TRBJ1-1
CDR3 length: 14
V gene: TRBV7-9
D gene: .

CDR3 protein: CASSSAGQEGREKLFF
CDR3 DNA: TGTGCCAGCAGCTCCGCCGGACAGGAGGGACGTGAAAAACTGTTTTTT
clone size: once
J gene: TRBJ1-4
CDR3 length: 16
V gene: TRBV7-6
D gene: TRBD1

CDR3 protein: CSVWGDEQYF
CDR3 DNA: TGCAGCGTTTGGGGGGACGAGCAGTACTTC
clone size: few
J gene: TRBJ2-7
CDR3 length: 10
V gene: TRBV29-1
D gene: .

CDR3 protein: CASRGTTNEQFF
CDR3 DNA: TGTGCCAGCAGGGGGACAACCAATGAGCAGTTCTTC
clone size: once
J gene: TRBJ2-1
CDR3 length: 12
V gene: TRBV7-9
D gene: .

CDR3 protein: CASRQGRISFYGYTF
CDR3 DNA: TGTGCCAGTAGACAGGGCCGGATCAGCTTCTATGGCTACACCTTC
clone size: few
J gene: TRBJ1-2
CDR3 length: 15
V gene: TRBV19
D gene: .

CDR3 protein: CASSLYRGSEQFF
CDR3 DNA: TGTGCCAGCAGTTTATATCGCGGGAGTGAGCAGTTCTTC
clone size: .
J gene: TRBJ2-1
CDR3 length: 13
V gene: TRBV28
D gene: TRBD2

CDR3 protein: CASSQDWVGGQETQYF
CDR3 DNA: TGCGCCAGCAGCCAAGATTGGGTGGGGGGCCAAGAGACCCAGTACTTC
clone size: .
J gene: TRBJ2-5
CDR3 length: 16
V gene: TRBV4-1
D gene: .

CDR3 protein: CASSQSGSARLVSYGYTF
CDR3 DNA: TGTGCCAGCAGCCAATCAGGTAGCGCCCGACTTGTTAGCTATGGCTACACCTTC
clone size: .
J gene: TRBJ1-2
CDR3 length: 18
V gene: TRBV16
D gene: .

CDR3 protein: CASRPTSGSYNSPLHF
CDR3 DNA: TGTGCCAGTAGACCGACGTCGGGCTCCTATAATTCACCCCTCCACTTT
clone size: .
J gene: TRBJ1-6
CDR3 length: 16
V gene: TRBV19
D gene: .

CDR3 protein: CASSLGGYSNQPQHF
CDR3 DNA: TGCGCCAGCAGCTTGGGCGGATATAGCAATCAGCCCCAGCATTTT
clone size: .
J gene: TRBJ1-5
CDR3 length: 15
V gene: TRBV5-1
D gene: .

CDR3 protein: CASSLIPGEQFNQPQHF
CDR3 DNA: TGTGCCAGCAGCCTGATTCCAGGGGAGCAATTCAATCAGCCCCAGCATTTT
clone size: few
J gene: TRBJ1-5
CDR3 length: 17
V gene: TRBV25-1
D gene: .

CDR3 protein: CASSASTGSGGYTF
CDR3 DNA: TGCGCCAGCAGCGCCTCCACAGGGAGCGGTGGCTACACCTTC
clone size: .
J gene: TRBJ1-2
CDR3 length: 14
V gene: TRBV5-1
D gene: .

CDR3 protein: CASSLGGTNEKLFF
CDR3 DNA: TGTGCCAGCAGTTTGGGAGGCACTAATGAAAAACTGTTTTTT
clone size: .
J gene: TRBJ1-4
CDR3 length: 14
V gene: TRBV28
D gene: .

CDR3 protein: CAWSFYTETQYF
CDR3 DNA: TGTGCCTGGAGTTTTTACACGGAGACCCAGTACTTC
clone size: .
J gene: TRBJ2-5
CDR3 length: 12
V gene: TRBV30
D gene: .

CDR3 protein: CASSYRSSGRNNEQFF
CDR3 DNA: TGTGCCAGCAGTTACAGGTCTAGCGGGAGGAACAATGAGCAGTTCTTC
clone size: .
J gene: TRBJ2-1
CDR3 length: 16
V gene: TRBV6-6
D gene: TRBD2

CDR3 protein: CASSSYLVGVDEQFF
CDR3 DNA: TGCGCCAGCAGCTCTTACCTAGTAGGTGTGGATGAGCAGTTCTTC
clone size: .
J gene: TRBJ2-1
CDR3 length: 15
V gene: TRBV4-1
D gene: .

CDR3 protein: CASSRDRGETQYF
CDR3 DNA: TGTGCCAGCAGCCGGGACAGGGGTGAGACCCAGTACTTC
clone size: .
J gene: TRBJ2-5
CDR3 length: 13
V gene: TRBV6-1
D gene: TRBD1

CDR3 protein: CASSYRAEREQPQHF
CDR3 DNA: TGTGCCAGTAGTTACAGGGCTGAGAGGGAACAGCCCCAGCATTTT
clone size: .
J gene: TRBJ1-5
CDR3 length: 15
V gene: TRBV19
D gene: .

CDR3 protein: CAISEKGSNTEAFF
CDR3 DNA: TGTGCCATCAGTGAAAAGGGGTCGAACACTGAAGCTTTCTTT
clone size: .
J gene: TRBJ1-1
CDR3 length: 14
V gene: TRBV10-3
D gene: .

CDR3 protein: CASSFGAAETQYF
CDR3 DNA: TGCGCCAGCAGCTTTGGGGCAGCAGAGACCCAGTACTTC
clone size: .
J gene: TRBJ2-5
CDR3 length: 13
V gene: TRBV5-1
D gene: .

CDR3 protein: CSVDNNEQFF
CDR3 DNA: TGCAGCGTTGATAACAATGAGCAGTTCTTC
clone size: .
J gene: TRBJ2-1
CDR3 length: 10
V gene: TRBV29-1
D gene: .

CDR3 protein: CASSGTGSNYGYTF
CDR3 DNA: TGTGCCAGCAGCGGAACAGGGTCTAACTATGGCTACACCTTC
clone size: .
J gene: TRBJ1-2
CDR3 length: 14
V gene: TRBV9
D gene: .

CDR3 protein: CASKAGEYGYTF
CDR3 DNA: TGCGCCAGCAAGGCAGGGGAGTATGGCTACACCTTC
clone size: .
J gene: TRBJ1-2
CDR3 length: 12
V gene: TRBV5-1
D gene: .

CDR3 protein: CASSLGRSYEQYF
CDR3 DNA: TGTGCCAGCAGTTTAGGGAGATCCTACGAGCAGTACTTC
clone size: .
J gene: TRBJ2-7
CDR3 length: 13
V gene: TRBV27
D gene: .

CDR3 protein: CASSEALWERQFF
CDR3 DNA: TGTGCCAGCAGTGAAGCGCTTTGGGAGAGGCAGTTCTTC
clone size: .
J gene: TRBJ2-1
CDR3 length: 13
V gene: TRBV2
D gene: .

CDR3 protein: CASSQVGTGLISSGNTIYF
CDR3 DNA: TGCGCCAGCAGCCAAGTAGGGACAGGCCTCATTTCCTCTGGAAACACCATATATTTT
clone size: .
J gene: TRBJ1-3
CDR3 length: 19
V gene: TRBV4-1
D gene: TRBD1

CDR3 protein: CASSFGTSGPNEQFF
CDR3 DNA: TGTGCCAGCAGCTTTGGGACTAGCGGGCCGAATGAGCAGTTCTTC
clone size: .
J gene: TRBJ2-1
CDR3 length: 15
V gene: TRBV7-3
D gene: TRBD2

CDR3 protein: CASSPPGMGGQAFF
CDR3 DNA: TGTGCCAGCAGCCCCCCGGGTATGGGAGGTCAAGCTTTCTTT
clone size: .
J gene: TRBJ1-1
CDR3 length: 14
V gene: TRBV7-3
D gene: .

CDR3 protein: CAITTSGRADTQYF
CDR3 DNA: TGTGCCATCACGACTAGCGGGAGGGCAGATACGCAGTATTTT
clone size: .
J gene: TRBJ2-3
CDR3 length: 14
V gene: TRBV2
D gene: TRBD2

CDR3 protein: CASSLEQGNTIYF
CDR3 DNA: TGTGCCAGCAGCTTGGAACAGGGAAACACCATATATTTT
clone size: .
J gene: TRBJ1-3
CDR3 length: 13
V gene: TRBV5-6
D gene: .

CDR3 protein: CASSEFLAVPYNEQFF
CDR3 DNA: TGTGCCAGCAGTGAGTTTTTAGCGGTTCCCTACAATGAGCAGTTCTTC
clone size: .
J gene: TRBJ2-1
CDR3 length: 16
V gene: TRBV2
D gene: .

CDR3 protein: CARPLSPAGTPLNRETQYF
CDR3 DNA: TGTGCTCGTCCCCTATCCCCTGCCGGGACACCCTTGAATCGAGAGACCCAGTACTTC
clone size: .
J gene: TRBJ2-5
CDR3 length: 19
V gene: TRBV21-1
D gene: .

CDR3 protein: CASSPPGATSNQPQHF
CDR3 DNA: TGTGCCAGCTCACCGCCAGGGGCAACTAGCAATCAGCCCCAGCATTTT
clone size: .
J gene: TRBJ1-5
CDR3 length: 16
V gene: TRBV18
D gene: .

CDR3 protein: CASRPTAGQQFF
CDR3 DNA: TGTGCCAGCAGACCTACCGCGGGACAGCAGTTCTTC
clone size: .
J gene: TRBJ2-1
CDR3 length: 12
V gene: TRBV6-5
D gene: .

CDR3 protein: CASSPQESGNTIYF
CDR3 DNA: TGTGCCAGCTCACCTCAGGAAAGTGGAAACACCATATATTTT
clone size: .
J gene: TRBJ1-3
CDR3 length: 14
V gene: TRBV18
D gene: .

CDR3 protein: CASSVGITGEQYF
CDR3 DNA: TGTGCCAGCAGCGTAGGTATAACGGGCGAGCAGTACTTC
clone size: .
J gene: TRBJ2-7
CDR3 length: 13
V gene: TRBV9
D gene: .

CDR3 protein: CASSSGQINYGYTF
CDR3 DNA: TGTGCCAGCAGCTCGGGACAGATTAACTATGGCTACACCTTC
clone size: .
J gene: TRBJ1-2
CDR3 length: 14
V gene: TRBV5-4
D gene: TRBD1

CDR3 protein: CATSILFGNQPQHF
CDR3 DNA: TGTGCCACCAGCATCTTATTTGGCAATCAGCCCCAGCATTTT
clone size: .
J gene: TRBJ1-5
CDR3 length: 14
V gene: TRBV15
D gene: .

CDR3 protein: CASSKWDRGRSSYNSPLHF
CDR3 DNA: TGTGCCAGCAGCAAATGGGACAGGGGCAGATCCTCCTATAATTCACCCCTCCACTTT
clone size: .
J gene: TRBJ1-6
CDR3 length: 19
V gene: TRBV21-1
D gene: .

CDR3 protein: CASSLGGSQPQHF
CDR3 DNA: TGTGCCAGCAGCTTAGGTGGGAGTCAGCCCCAGCATTTT
clone size: .
J gene: TRBJ1-5
CDR3 length: 13
V gene: TRBV7-8
D gene: .

CDR3 protein: CASSQGPGALEAFF
CDR3 DNA: TGTGCCAGCAGCCAAGGCCCAGGGGCCCTAGAAGCTTTCTTT
clone size: few
J gene: TRBJ1-1
CDR3 length: 14
V gene: TRBV4-2
D gene: .

CDR3 protein: CASSLNQGRGQFF
CDR3 DNA: TGTGCCAGCAGCTTGAATCAGGGAAGGGGGCAGTTCTTC
clone size: .
J gene: TRBJ2-1
CDR3 length: 13
V gene: TRBV5-6
D gene: .

CDR3 protein: CASSSGTAGNTIYF
CDR3 DNA: TGTGCCAGCAGTTCCGGGACAGCCGGAAACACCATATATTTT
clone size: .
J gene: TRBJ1-3
CDR3 length: 14
V gene: TRBV28
D gene: TRBD1

CDR3 protein: CASSRASGGGETQYF
CDR3 DNA: TGTGCCAGCAGTCGGGCTAGCGGGGGAGGAGAGACCCAGTACTTC
clone size: .
J gene: TRBJ2-5
CDR3 length: 15
V gene: TRBV27
D gene: TRBD2

CDR3 protein: CASSVWAEQYF
CDR3 DNA: TGTGCCAGCAGTGTGTGGGCAGAGCAGTACTTC
clone size: .
J gene: TRBJ2-7
CDR3 length: 11
V gene: TRBV2
D gene: .

CDR3 protein: CATSSLRQGRYEQYF
CDR3 DNA: TGTGCCACCAGCAGCCTTCGACAGGGAAGATACGAGCAGTACTTC
clone size: .
J gene: TRBJ2-7
CDR3 length: 15
V gene: TRBV15
D gene: TRBD1

CDR3 protein: CASSGEGTGELFF
CDR3 DNA: TGCGCCAGCAGTGGAGAGGGCACCGGGGAGCTGTTTTTT
clone size: .
J gene: TRBJ2-2
CDR3 length: 13
V gene: TRBV10-1
D gene: .

CDR3 protein: CSVEGPSGGHEQYF
CDR3 DNA: TGCAGCGTTGAAGGGCCTAGCGGGGGACACGAGCAGTACTTC
clone size: .
J gene: TRBJ2-7
CDR3 length: 14
V gene: TRBV29-1
D gene: TRBD2

CDR3 protein: CASSGGTGEKLFF
CDR3 DNA: TGTGCCAGCAGTGGGGGGACAGGTGAAAAACTGTTTTTT
clone size: .
J gene: TRBJ1-4
CDR3 length: 13
V gene: TRBV2
D gene: TRBD1

CDR3 protein: CASSHGQGITGELFF
CDR3 DNA: TGCGCCAGCAGCCATGGACAGGGGATCACCGGGGAGCTGTTTTTT
clone size: .
J gene: TRBJ2-2
CDR3 length: 15
V gene: TRBV5-1
D gene: TRBD1

CDR3 protein: CASSLIGTGITDTQYF
CDR3 DNA: TGCGCCAGCAGCTTGATCGGGACAGGGATCACAGATACGCAGTATTTT
clone size: .
J gene: TRBJ2-3
CDR3 length: 16
V gene: TRBV5-1
D gene: TRBD1

CDR3 protein: CASSAETGTSDIQYF
CDR3 DNA: TGTGCCAGCAGCGCCGAGACAGGGACAAGCGACATTCAGTACTTC
clone size: few
J gene: TRBJ2-4
CDR3 length: 15
V gene: TRBV9
D gene: TRBD1

CDR3 protein: CASSLSLSGANVLTF
CDR3 DNA: TGTGCCAGCAGTTTATCCCTCTCTGGGGCCAACGTCCTGACTTTC
clone size: .
J gene: TRBJ2-6
CDR3 length: 15
V gene: TRBV27
D gene: .

CDR3 protein: CASSSRLAGGNEQFF
CDR3 DNA: TGCGCCAGCAGCTCCCGACTAGCGGGGGGAAATGAGCAGTTCTTC
clone size: .
J gene: TRBJ2-1
CDR3 length: 15
V gene: TRBV5-1
D gene: TRBD2